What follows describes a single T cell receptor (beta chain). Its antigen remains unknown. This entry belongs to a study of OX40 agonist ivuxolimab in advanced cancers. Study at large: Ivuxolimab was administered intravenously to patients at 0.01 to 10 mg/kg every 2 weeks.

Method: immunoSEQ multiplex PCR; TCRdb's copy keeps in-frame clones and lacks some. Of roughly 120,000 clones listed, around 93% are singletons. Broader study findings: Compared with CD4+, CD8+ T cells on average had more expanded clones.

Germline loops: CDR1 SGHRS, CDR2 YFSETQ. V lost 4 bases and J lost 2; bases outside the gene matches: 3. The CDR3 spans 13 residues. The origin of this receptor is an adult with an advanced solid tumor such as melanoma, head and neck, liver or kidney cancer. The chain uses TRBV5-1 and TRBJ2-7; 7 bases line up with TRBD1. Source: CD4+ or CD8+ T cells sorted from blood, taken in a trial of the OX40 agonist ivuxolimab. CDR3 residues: CASSRDSPYEQYF. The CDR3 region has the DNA TGCGCCAGCAGCCGGGACAGCCCCTACGAGCAGTACTTC.